This TCR beta chain was sequenced for a study of blood T cell repertoires in COVID-19. For the study at large: The United States, Italy and Spain provided the acute and convalescent COVID-19 samples. PBMCs, B-cell-depleted T cells, or T cells provided the cDNA or gDNA that made up the material.

Authors' processing steps: Reference gene primer amplification gave estimated nucleated cell counts. This table comes from immunoSEQ multiplex PCR, and its TCRdb copy is limited to in-frame clones, with some not included. The DNA gave D and trimming, while V, J and clone size come from that table. The sample holds 150,000 to 180,000 clones; roughly 89% are singletons and the top ten take less than 0.6%. V was shortened by 4 bases and J by 0 bases, with 13 bases between the two germline ends. The CDR3 length is 16 residues. CDR1 and CDR2 from the germline V gene are SGDLS and YYNGEE. Sequenced input: peripheral blood. This clonotype originated in a man between 45 and 60 years old with acute or convalescent COVID-19. This sequence joins TRBV9 and TRBJ2-2; possibly TRBD2 for D (5 bases). The CDR3 loop reads CASSSRGGTNTGELFF. CDR3 nucleotides: TGTGCCAGCAGCTCAAGAGGAGGAACGAACACCGGGGAGCTGTTTTTT.